Sequencing of this TCR beta chain was carried out in a study of cytomegalovirus exposure and HLA in healthy donors. Study information: As an earlier analysis found, some 180 million T cells yielded 90 million to 140 million unique TCR beta sequences. Among the 350 to 500 donors who were genotyped, roughly 86% fell in the genetic ancestry cluster that is associated with self-reported Caucasian donors. Study results and caveats: Association of 16,951 TCR beta sequences with HLA alleles was found at 0.05 false discovery rate in a later analysis. There were about 160 TCR beta chains listed as cytomegalovirus-associated.

The CDR3 runs 16 residues. Deletions cut 3 bases from V and 0 bases from J, with 14 bases between. Germline V gene lookup returns CDR1 SNHLY and CDR2 FYNNEI. 13 Jbeta primers and 60 Vbeta primers were used for the PCR. Produced via immunoSEQ multiplex PCR; TCRdb's table is partial and in-frame only. The table records 120,000 or so clones, roughly 82% of them present only once. In the case of this clone: Its antigen is not known.

Sequences were obtained from PBMCs. The chain is built from TRBV2 and TRBJ2-5; D perhaps matches TRBD2 (6 bases). This clonotype was obtained from a male donor in good health and CMV-seropositive. CDR3 sequence reads: CASSELERDYQETQYF. The CDR3 bases are TGTGCCAGCAGTGAGCTTGAGAGGGACTACCAAGAGACCCAGTACTTC.